Following are 6 T cell receptor beta chains from one sample sequenced in a study of radiation and T cells in renal cell carcinoma. Described treatment: treatment-naive control, cytoreductive nephrectomy. Only in-frame clones appear in the TCRdb table, and some are missing; sequencing was by immunoSEQ multiplex PCR. The profile shows some 20,000 clones, about 61% of them singletons. The sample consisted of tumor tissue, taken from a patient whose treatment was nephrectomy without radiotherapy. The origin of the receptors is a man aged 45-65 years with renal cell carcinoma.

The chain has TRBV4-3 and TRBJ1-1; D is unresolved. This CDR3 region has 16 residues. Germline lookup yields CDR1 LGHNA and CDR2 YSLEER. Deletions cut 2 bases from V and 0 bases from J, with 13 bases between. The CDR3 protein is CASSQTLSGMNTEAFF. The CDR3 DNA follows: TGCGCCAGCAGCCAAACTCTCTCGGGGATGAACACTGAAGCTTTCTTT.

This clone was detected a few times. The V call is TRBV2, the J call TRBJ2-3; D is unresolved. The V gene lost 5 bases and the J gene lost 2 bases, with 2 bases spanning the gap. The CDR3 is 11 residues long. Looked up from germline, CDR1 is SNHLY and CDR2 is FYNNEI. CDR3 loop: CASSFTDTQYF. CDR3 nucleotide sequence: TGTGCCAGCAGTTTCACAGATACGCAGTATTTT.

This clone was seen more than once but under ten times. The genes are TRBV2 and TRBJ2-2, with 7 bases aligning to TRBD1. Germline trimming cut 8 bases from V and 3 bases from J; bases unmatched to any gene: 9. This CDR3 comprises 15 residues. Germline lookup yields CDR1 SNHLY and CDR2 FYNNEI. The CDR3 DNA reads as TGTGCCAGCGCCAAGGGGGCCGGGGACACCGGGGAGCTGTTTTTT. It is translated as CASAKGAGDTGELFF.

The CDR3 spells CASSLGNPNTEAFF. CDR3 nucleotides: TGTGCCAGCAGTTTAGGGAATCCGAACACTGAAGCTTTCTTT. V usage is TRBV9 and J usage is TRBJ1-1; D remains unclear. The germline V gene has CDR1 SGDLS and CDR2 YYNGEE. The CDR3 is made up of 14 amino acids. V was cut by 5 bases and J by 1 base, with 12 bases left in between.

The rearrangement uses TRBV15 and TRBJ2-1; 7 positions agree with TRBD2. The J segment lost 0 bases and the V segment lost 0 bases, leaving 14 bases of the junction unmatched. This CDR3 has 20 amino acids. The V gene's germline CDR1 is LNHNV and CDR2 YYDKDF (reference sequence). CDR3: CATSRDSGEGSRSSYNEQFF. In DNA, the CDR3 is TGTGCCACCAGCAGAGATTCGGGGGAGGGTAGCCGGAGCTCCTACAATGAGCAGTTCTTC.

The CDR3 DNA reads as TGTGCCAGCAGCAGAGGGAGGGGGCAGTCCTATAATTCACCCCTCCACTTT. Amino acids: CASSRGRGQSYNSPLHF. The gene calls are TRBV13 and TRBJ1-6; 7 bases agree with TRBD1. This CDR3 contains 17 residues. V dropped 5 bases and J dropped 1; count of bases not matched to a gene: 8. Looked up from germline, CDR1 is PRHDT and CDR2 is FYEKMQ (reference sequence).